These 5 T cell receptor beta chains were sequenced from one sample in a study of human T cells and chemical hapten exposure. TCRdb used MiXCR to reprocess the RACE reads, holding one entry per CDR3 protein. The sample lists about 90,000 distinct CDR3 sequences; roughly 10% were seen once. Described time point: patch test 3, about 24 weeks after DPC sensitization. Treatment reported: therapeutic diphenylcyclopropenone sensitization with weekly scalp DPC. The sample was whole blood, taken in connection with sensitization to the hapten diphenylcyclopropenone (DPC). The origin of the receptors is a woman aged 25 to 39 with alopecia areata. Some clones in this sample may be carry-over from other donors' samples.

Many counts were recorded for this clonotype. The chain is built from TRBV5-4 and TRBJ1-1; D is possibly TRBD1 (6 bases). V gave up 5 bases and J gave up 5 bases, with 22 bases separating them. CDR3 length equals 16 residues. Per germline, CDR1 SGHNT and CDR2 YYREEE (reference sequence). CDR3 DNA: TGTGCCAGCAGAGAGGGGGGATTCTCCTTGGGGACTGAAGCTTTCTTT. It translates to CASREGGFSLGTEAFF.

The chain joins TRBV4-2 to TRBJ2-3, with 8 bases identical to TRBD2. Germline CDR1 and CDR2: LGHNA and YNFKEQ. V lost 0 bases, J lost 3 bases, and 8 bases stayed unmatched. CDR3 size: 17 residues. The CDR3 DNA sequence: TGTGCCAGCAGCCAAGATGTTGCGGGAGGTGGGACAGATACGCAGTATTTT. Amino acids: CASSQDVAGGGTDTQYF.

The chain recombines TRBV28 with TRBJ2-7; D is unclear. The V end lost 8 bases, the J end lost 0 bases, and 11 bases lay between the germline ends. Germline assignment: CDR1 MDHEN and CDR2 SYDVKM. The CDR3 spans 13 residues. CDR3 nucleotides: TGTGCCAGCTCCCCAGCAAACTCCTACGAGCAGTACTTC. Protein sequence: CASSPANSYEQYF.

This clonotype has only one observation. V usage is TRBV12-3 or TRBV12-4 and J usage is TRBJ2-3, with 8 nucleotides matching TRBD2. V lost 6 bases and J lost 6; bases outside the gene matches: 5. This CDR3 comprises 13 residues. The CDR3 coding sequence is TGTGCCAGCAGCCGCGGGAGGCCCGATACGCAGTATTTT. Protein: CASSRGRPDTQYF.

This clonotype occurred a few times. This chain connects TRBV28 to TRBJ1-2; D remains ambiguous. The CDR3 totals 12 residues. Germline loops: CDR1 MDHEN, CDR2 SYDVKM. V lost 5 bases and J lost 5, with 9 bases in between. This chain's CDR3 is CASSLSQYGYTF. CDR3 nucleotide sequence: TGTGCCAGCAGTCTCTCTCAATATGGCTACACCTTC.